This TCR beta chain was obtained from a study of blood T cell repertoires in COVID-19. Background on the study: Material from acute and convalescent COVID-19 was sourced from the United States, Italy and Spain. Sources were T cells, B-cell-depleted T cells, or PBMCs; the material itself was cDNA or gDNA.

Methods used by the authors: By means of reference gene primer amplification, nucleated cell counts were estimated. Sequencing was performed with immunoSEQ multiplex PCR; in TCRdb, only in-frame clones are kept and a portion is missing. The V and J calls and clone size are taken from that table; D and trimming were inferred from the DNA. The sample includes around 170,000 clones, around 84% of them seen just once. This CDR3 contains 15 residues. V lost 6 bases and J 4 bases, leaving 13 bases between the germline ends. Germline CDR1 SNHLY, CDR2 FYNNEI. The origin of this receptor is a man aged 25-45 years with active or convalescent COVID-19. The material sequenced was peripheral blood. The rearrangement joins TRBV2 to TRBJ1-6, with D perhaps TRBD1 (5 bases). DNA of the CDR3: TGTGCCAGCAGGCCCGGGACTGATTATAATTCACCCCTCCACTTT. Its translation is CASRPGTDYNSPLHF.